This T cell receptor beta chain appears in the sequencing data of a study of siplizumab effects on memory and regulatory T cells. Assay used: immunoSEQ multiplex PCR; TCRdb lists only in-frame clones, some missing. The sample holds 37,000 or so clones; around 89% are singletons and the top ten take roughly 0.25%. Germline V lookup: CDR1 MGHRA, CDR2 YSYEKL. CDR3 size: 16 residues. Trimming shortened V by 1 base and J by 0 bases, and 12 bases separated the two germline ends. The sequencing sample was made of naive CD4+ T cells sorted from blood. The origin of this receptor is a human donor in good health. This sequence joins TRBV4-1 and TRBJ1-1; possibly TRBD1 for D (5 bases). The CDR3 sequence is CASSQGGRAMNTEAFF. Here the CDR3 DNA reads TGCGCCAGCAGCCAAGGGGGCAGGGCCATGAACACTGAAGCTTTCTTT.